The clone carrying this T cell receptor (beta chain) was found a few times. As yet, its antigen is unknown. TCRdb's copy holds only in-frame clones and misses some; the assay was immunoSEQ multiplex PCR. The table records roughly 5,000 clones, more than 15% of them present only once. This sample was taken from a study of sequential checkpoint blockade in melanoma. Overall study context: Matched biopsies came pretreatment and at week 13 for approximately 22 patients. Findings of the study overall: Rising tumor T-cell fraction and clonality meant about 30 times likelier benefit. In arm A, pretreatment tumor clonality was associated with response.

CDR3 length equals 13 residues. The germline gives CDR1 SGHDN, CDR2 FVKESK. V lost 1 base and J lost 7, with 7 bases in between. The treatment denotes: randomized to nivolumab then ipilimumab (arm A) or the reverse (arm B). None of the patients previously received DNA-damaging chemotherapy. This TCR derives from a human donor with melanoma. V is TRBV14 and J is TRBJ2-2, with D uncertain. The sequences come from tumor tissue (inferred from file names), collected from a patient given nivolumab and ipilimumab in sequence. The CDR3 bases are TGTGCCAGCAGCCAAGGAGTAGGCGGGGAGCTGTTTTTT. It encodes CASSQGVGGELFF.